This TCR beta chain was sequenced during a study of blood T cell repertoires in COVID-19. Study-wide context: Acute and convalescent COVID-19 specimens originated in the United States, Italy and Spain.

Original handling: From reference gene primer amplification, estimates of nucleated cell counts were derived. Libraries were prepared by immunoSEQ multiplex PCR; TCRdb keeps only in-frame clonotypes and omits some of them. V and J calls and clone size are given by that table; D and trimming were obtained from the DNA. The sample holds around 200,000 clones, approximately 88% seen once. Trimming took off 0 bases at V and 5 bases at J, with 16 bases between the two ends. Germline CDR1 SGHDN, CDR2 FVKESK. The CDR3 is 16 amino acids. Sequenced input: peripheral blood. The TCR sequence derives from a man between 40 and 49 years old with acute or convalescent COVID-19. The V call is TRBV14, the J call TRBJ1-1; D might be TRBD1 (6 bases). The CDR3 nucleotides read TGTGCCAGCAGCCAAGATGCGTCCTTGAGGGGGACTGAAGCTTTCTTT. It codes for CASSQDASLRGTEAFF. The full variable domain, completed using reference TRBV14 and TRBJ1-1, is EAGVTQFPSHSVIEKGQTVTLRCDPISGHDNLYWYRRVMGKEIKFLLHFVKESKQDESGMPNNRFLAERTGGTYSTLKVQPAELEDSGVYFCASSQDASLRGTEAFFGQGTRLTVV.